This T cell receptor (beta chain) came from a study of regulatory T cells in long-lasting Graves disease. Relying on iRepertoire HTBI primers and Arm-PCR of CDR3 regions, the team built TCR beta libraries. A single record per CDR3 protein comes from TCRdb applying MiXCR to the multiplex PCR reads. The data contain more than 300,000 distinct CDR3 sequences, around 20% of them seen just once; the ten biggest clones take up roughly 29%. This clonotype was picked up many times. The time point is: persistent/refractory GD, antithyroid drugs over 5 years with positive TRAb. Extracted PBMC RNA gave rise to the TCR library. This CDR3 contains 13 residues. Trimming removed 8 bases at V and 5 bases at J, with 15 bases between. Germline V gene lookup returns CDR1 SNHLY and CDR2 FYNNEI.

This chain joins TRBV2 and TRBJ1-2; D not certain. The TCR comes from a female donor with Graves disease. The specimen was peripheral blood mononuclear cells (PBMCs), collected when the disease was refractory, from a patient treated with antithyroid drugs. CDR3 nucleotide sequence: TGTGCCAGCCTAAGCGCCTGGGGATATGGCTACACCTTC. It encodes CASLSAWGYGYTF.